The clone carrying this TCR beta chain showed up just a few times. The antigen remains unidentified. These data belong to a study of cytomegalovirus exposure and HLA in healthy donors. Study results and caveats: Associated with HLA alleles at 0.05 false discovery rate in a later analysis were approximately 17,000 TCR beta sequences. Reportedly, fewer N-insertions than the roughly 700-donor mean appeared in an Asian-associated ancestry cluster in a later analysis.

This PCR relied on a set of 60 Vbeta primers and 13 Jbeta primers. Sequencing used immunoSEQ multiplex PCR; TCRdb keeps in-frame clones, though not all of them. The sample yields about 130,000 clones, roughly 10% seen once. CDR3 length: 12 residues. Germline-derived CDR1 and CDR2 are SQVTM and ANQGSEA. Germline trimming cut 6 bases from V and 0 bases from J; bases unmatched to any gene: 2. The receptor was isolated from a man aged 45-60 years in good health and CMV-seronegative. The rearrangement uses TRBV29-1 and TRBJ2-7, with TRBD1 identical over 7 bases. The sequenced material came from PBMCs. The CDR3 DNA sequence: TGCAGCGTCTGGGACAGCTCCTACGAGCAGTACTTC. Its protein product is CSVWDSSYEQYF.